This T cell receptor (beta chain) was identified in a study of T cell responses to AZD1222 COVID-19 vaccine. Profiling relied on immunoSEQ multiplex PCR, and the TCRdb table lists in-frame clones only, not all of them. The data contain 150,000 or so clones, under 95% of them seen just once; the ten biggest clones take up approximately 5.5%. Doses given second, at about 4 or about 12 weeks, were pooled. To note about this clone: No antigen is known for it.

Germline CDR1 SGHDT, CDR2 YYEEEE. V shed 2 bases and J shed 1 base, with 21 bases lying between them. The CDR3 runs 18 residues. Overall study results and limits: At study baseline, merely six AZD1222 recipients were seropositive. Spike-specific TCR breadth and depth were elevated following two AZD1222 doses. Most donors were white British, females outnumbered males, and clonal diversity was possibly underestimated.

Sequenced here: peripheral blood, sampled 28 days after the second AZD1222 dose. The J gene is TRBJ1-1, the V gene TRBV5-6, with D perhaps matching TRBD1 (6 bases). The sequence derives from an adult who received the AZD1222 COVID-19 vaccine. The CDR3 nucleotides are TGTGCCAGCAGCTTTATTCAGGGGCTCCGAGGAAGGAACACTGAAGCTTTCTTT. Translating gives CASSFIQGLRGRNTEAFF.